Listed below are T cell receptor beta chains from one sample, sequenced in a study of cytomegalovirus exposure and HLA in healthy donors. The protocol was immunoSEQ multiplex PCR, while the TCRdb copy is restricted to in-frame clones and leaves out a portion. Of about 96,000 clones in the sample, about 70% were seen once. What was sequenced was PBMCs. These receptors were collected from a woman in her 70s in good health and CMV-seropositive. Each CDR3 is given with its conserved first and last residue. The D gene is left open where the match is weak.

TRBV27 NA CASKISSNTGELFF
TRBV18 TRBD2 CASSPQGTSSYEQYF
TRBV28 NA CASSFVRENQPQHF
TRBV12-5 NA CASGLVSGDSYNEQFF
TRBV11-2 TRBD2 CASSPTSGAPGELFF
TRBV5-1 TRBD1 CASGWTGPPRDEQFF
TRBV4-3 NA CASSQEYRRATENQPQHF
TRBV7-3 TRBD1 CASSPSRGRWETQYF
TRBV7-9 TRBD1 CASTKTGTDFEQYF
TRBV7-8 TRBD1 CASSAGTVNQPQHF
TRBV27 NA CASSLYGFSTETQYF
TRBV4-2 TRBD1 CASKTGGENYGYTF
TRBV19 TRBD2 CASRNSGSISYEQYF
TRBV5-4 TRBD1 CASSSTGQELNTEAFF
TRBV27 NA CATLSNTDTQYF
TRBV18 TRBD1 CASSPLTTGTGDEKLFF
TRBV29-1 TRBD2 CSVVGGGGADTQYF
TRBV5-4 TRBD2 CASSKGLAGVYEQYF
TRBV18 NA CASSQRKGQGNTGELFF
TRBV11-2 NA CASSVSGGGNTGELFF
TRBV28 TRBD1 CATAPGQAGNTIYF
TRBV7-3 TRBD2 CASSLRAGTSYEQYF
TRBV28 NA CASSPQGYQPQHF
TRBV5-6 TRBD1 CASRFRQGRQPQHF
TRBV11-2 TRBD1 CASSRDSYEQYF
TRBV11-2 NA CASSQTQGSYNEQFF
TRBV19 NA CASSIKSLGASSQPQHF
TRBV10-1 TRBD1 CASSESQGAGMNTEAFF
TRBV5-1 TRBD1 CASSLPQGARELFF
TRBV27 TRBD1 CASSLSGGTGRYEQYF
TRBV5-1 NA CASSLEHEQYF
TRBV9 TRBD2 CASSAGGETQYF
TRBV5-6 TRBD2 CASSNIAGGPLRETQYF
TRBV2 TRBD2 CASSETPGLASNHEQYF
TRBV27 TRBD2 CASSFGLASQGEQFF
TRBV7-6 TRBD2 CASSLAPGGATDTQYF
TRBV7-6 NA CASSVKSNTGELFF
TRBV9 TRBD1 CASSPRDRLYGYTF
TRBV6-1 NA CASSGSKNRAASSNYGYTF
TRBV28 NA CASSLSIRETQHF
TRBV2 NA CASRDGLPTDTQYF
TRBV30 NA CAWSLGANVLTF
TRBV7-9 NA CASSLATGPQGYTF
TRBV28 TRBD1 CAILHGTGSNEQFF
TRBV6-5 NA CASSSDRAYEQYF
TRBV27 TRBD2 CASGSWLAGDQETQYF
TRBV19 TRBD1 CASSRQGPQPQHF
TRBV28 TRBD2 CASSPASSGRTDTQYF
TRBV21-1 NA CASSTPHPEEQFF
TRBV7-2 NA CASSLGGTALRETQYF
TRBV11-2 NA CASSSPGSAQPNYGYTF
TRBV19 TRBD2 CASSSQRESEQFF
TRBV5-1 NA CASRGGGADTDTQYF
TRBV18 TRBD1 CASSPVGQDNEQFF
TRBV6-6 NA CASSTWLNQPQHF
TRBV7-2 TRBD2 CASSNVAGGLGETQYF
TRBV28 TRBD1 CASSSMTGRQSGANVLTF
TRBV7-3 TRBD1 CASSPGQGALDTEAFF
TRBV18 NA CASSPLPGHDYEQYF
TRBV5-4 NA CASSLSGDYTDTQYF